Included here is one T cell receptor beta chain sequence, with context. The germline V gene encodes CDR1 SGHVS and CDR2 FNYEAQ. V was clipped by 1 base and J by 6 bases, with 18 bases between them. This CDR3 is 17 amino acids long. The data were taken from a study of blood T cell repertoires in COVID-19. Turning to the study itself: Specimens from acute and convalescent COVID-19 originated in the United States, Italy and Spain.

Here immunoSEQ multiplex PCR was the method, and the copy in TCRdb shows in-frame clones only, minus some. The top ten hold roughly 3.7% of the sample, which has over 200,000 clones, over 70% seen once. Participants came from under 30 US areas, aged about 18 to 90 years. A PCR-confirmed or clinician-diagnosed COVID-19 case had contacted exposed participants within 2 weeks of entry. Sequenced: PBMCs or T cells enriched from blood (not recorded which). The chain links TRBV7-6 to TRBJ1-4; the D gene is possibly TRBD1 (5 bases). The clonotype was recovered from a woman aged 25 to 39 who had been exposed to COVID-19. In nucleotides, the CDR3 is TGTGCCAGCAGCTTAGTAGATTCCGCAGGGTGGGATGAAAAACTGTTTTTT. Its translation: CASSLVDSAGWDEKLFF.